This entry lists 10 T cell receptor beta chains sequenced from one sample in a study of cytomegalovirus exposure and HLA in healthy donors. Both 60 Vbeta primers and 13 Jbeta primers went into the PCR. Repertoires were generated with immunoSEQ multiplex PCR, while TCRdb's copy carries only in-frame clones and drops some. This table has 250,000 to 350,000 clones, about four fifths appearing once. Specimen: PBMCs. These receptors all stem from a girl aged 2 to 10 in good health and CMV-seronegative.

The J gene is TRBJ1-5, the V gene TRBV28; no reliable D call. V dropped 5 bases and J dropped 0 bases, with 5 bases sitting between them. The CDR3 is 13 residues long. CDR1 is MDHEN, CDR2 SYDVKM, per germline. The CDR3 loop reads CASSVYSNQPQHF. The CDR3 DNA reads TGTGCCAGCAGTGTTTATAGCAATCAGCCCCAGCATTTT.

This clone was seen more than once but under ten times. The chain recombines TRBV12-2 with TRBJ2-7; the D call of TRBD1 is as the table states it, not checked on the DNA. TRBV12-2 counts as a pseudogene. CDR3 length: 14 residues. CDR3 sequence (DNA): TGTGCAAGTCGCCCGGGACAGGATTCCTACGAGCAGTACTTC. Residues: CASRPGQDSYEQYF.

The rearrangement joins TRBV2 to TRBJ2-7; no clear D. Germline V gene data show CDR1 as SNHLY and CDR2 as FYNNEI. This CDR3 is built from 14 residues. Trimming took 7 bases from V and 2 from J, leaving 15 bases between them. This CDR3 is CASMTRSVAYEQYF. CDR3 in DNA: TGTGCCAGCATGACTCGGTCAGTCGCCTACGAGCAGTACTTC.

CDR3 in amino acids: CASSTPGGNTEAFF. DNA for the CDR3: TGTGCCAGCAGCACCCCCGGGGGGAACACTGAAGCTTTCTTT. V usage is TRBV5-4 and J usage is TRBJ1-1, with D perhaps TRBD1 (5 bases). Germline V lookup: CDR1 SGHNT, CDR2 YYREEE (reference sequence). The V end was cut by 4 bases, the J end by 1 base, with 11 bases between. CDR3 length: 14 residues.

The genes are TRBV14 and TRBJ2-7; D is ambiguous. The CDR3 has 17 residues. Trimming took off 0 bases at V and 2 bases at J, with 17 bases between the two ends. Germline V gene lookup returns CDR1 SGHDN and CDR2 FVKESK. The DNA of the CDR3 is TGTGCCAGCAGCCAAGATCTACACCCGAGGAGCGCCTACGAGCAGTACTTC. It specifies CASSQDLHPRSAYEQYF.

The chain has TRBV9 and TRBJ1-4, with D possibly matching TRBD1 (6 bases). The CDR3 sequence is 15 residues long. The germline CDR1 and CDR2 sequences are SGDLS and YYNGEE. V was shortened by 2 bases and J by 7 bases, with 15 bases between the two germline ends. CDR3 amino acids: CASSVQTGGGEKLFF. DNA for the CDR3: TGTGCCAGCAGCGTCCAGACAGGAGGCGGTGAAAAACTGTTTTTT.

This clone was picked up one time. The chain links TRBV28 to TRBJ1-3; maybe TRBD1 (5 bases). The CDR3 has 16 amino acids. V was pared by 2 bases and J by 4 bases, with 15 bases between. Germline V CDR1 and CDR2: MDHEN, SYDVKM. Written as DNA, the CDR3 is TGTGCCAGCAGTTTACCTGTGGGGCTAAAAGGAAACACCATATATTTT. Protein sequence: CASSLPVGLKGNTIYF.

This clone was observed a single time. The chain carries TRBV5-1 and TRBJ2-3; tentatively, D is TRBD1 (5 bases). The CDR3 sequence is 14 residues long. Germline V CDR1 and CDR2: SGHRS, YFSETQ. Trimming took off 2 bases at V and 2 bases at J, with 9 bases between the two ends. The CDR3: CASSFWGDTDTQYF. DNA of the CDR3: TGCGCCAGCAGCTTTTGGGGCGACACAGATACGCAGTATTTT.

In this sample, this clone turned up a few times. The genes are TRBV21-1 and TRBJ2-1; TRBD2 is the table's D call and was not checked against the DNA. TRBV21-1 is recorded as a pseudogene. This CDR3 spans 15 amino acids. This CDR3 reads CASSKRASGNPKQFF. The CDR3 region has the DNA TGTGCCAGCAGCAAACGGGCTAGCGGGAACCCGAAGCAGTTCTTC.

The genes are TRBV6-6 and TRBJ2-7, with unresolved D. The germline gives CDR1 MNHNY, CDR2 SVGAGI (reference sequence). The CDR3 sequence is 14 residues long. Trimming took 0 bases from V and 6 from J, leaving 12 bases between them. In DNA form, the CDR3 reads TGTGCCAGCAGTTACTCGATCCAGTCCCTCGAGCAGTACTTC. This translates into CASSYSIQSLEQYF.